The 30 T cell receptor beta chains given below trace back to one sample, sequenced in a study of T-cell memory formation after mild COVID-19. Using its own MiXCR run on the 5' RACE reads, TCRdb lists one record per CDR3 protein. The sample consists of 150,000 to 200,000 distinct CDR3 sequences, more than 14% of them appearing once. The sample taken for sequencing was PBMCs or a T cell subset sorted from them (not recorded which). These receptors all come from an adult woman who had mild COVID-19 (a few samples of this study predate the infection). Cell type and time point are not known.

J is TRBJ1-2 and V is TRBV9, with 7 bases identical to TRBD1. V shed 4 bases, J shed 4 bases, and the junction held 10 bases outside the gene matches. Germline CDR1 SGDLS, CDR2 YYNGEE. The CDR3 extends over 15 amino acids. The CDR3 here is CASSRNTGEGYGYTF. CDR3 nucleotides: TGTGCCAGCAGCAGAAATACAGGGGAAGGCTATGGCTACACCTTC.

This clonotype was found many times. The chain employs TRBV20-1 and TRBJ2-2; 8 nucleotides line up with TRBD2. The J segment lost 5 bases and the V segment lost 3 bases, leaving 8 bases of the junction unmatched. Looked up from germline, CDR1 is DFQATT and CDR2 is SNEGSKA (reference sequence). The CDR3 is made up of 15 amino acids. The CDR3 here is CSARASGRGTGELFF. CDR3 DNA: TGCAGTGCTAGGGCCAGCGGGAGAGGGACCGGGGAGCTGTTTTTT.

This chain connects TRBV12-3 or TRBV12-4 to TRBJ1-6; D uncertain. The germline V and J ends were trimmed by 7 bases and 8 bases, with 9 bases remaining between them. This CDR3 contains 12 residues. The CDR3 loop reads CASTPGDSPLHF. DNA for the CDR3: TGTGCCAGCACCCCCGGGGATTCACCCCTCCACTTT.

This chain links TRBV7-3 with TRBJ1-2, with D hard to call. This CDR3 is built from 12 residues. CDR1 is SGHTA, CDR2 FQGTGA, per germline. Trimming took off 2 bases at V and 6 bases at J, with 7 bases between the two ends. CDR3 region: CASSLSGDGYTF. Here the CDR3 DNA reads TGTGCCAGCAGCTTATCAGGTGATGGCTACACCTTC.

The chain joins TRBV20-1 to TRBJ1-6; D perhaps matches TRBD1 (6 bases). Trimming shortened V by 4 bases and J by 6 bases, and 10 bases separated the two germline ends. The CDR3 covers 13 residues. The germline V gene encodes CDR1 DFQATT and CDR2 SNEGSKA (reference sequence). The CDR3 spells CSANTGSNSPLHF. The CDR3 coding sequence is TGCAGTGCTAATACAGGGAGTAATTCACCCCTCCACTTT.

This clonotype was counted between two and nine times. The chain links TRBV21-1 to TRBJ1-1; the D call TRBD1 from the table was never checked on the DNA. TRBV21-1 constitutes a pseudogene. CDR3 length: 19 residues. The CDR3 loop reads CASSKPHLHRTGGYTEAFF. As DNA, the CDR3 is TGTGCCAGCAGCAAACCCCACCTGCATCGGACAGGGGGCTACACTGAAGCTTTCTTT.

This clonotype was observed a handful of times. The V call is TRBV7-9, the J call TRBJ2-1; D remains ambiguous. The germline CDR1 and CDR2 sequences are SEHNR and FQNEAQ (reference sequence). Trimming left V 5 bases short and J 4 bases short, with 12 bases between. This CDR3 has 14 amino acids. In nucleotides, the CDR3 is TGTGCCAGCAGCGTTAGCACCTCTTACAATGAGCAGTTCTTC. It yields the protein CASSVSTSYNEQFF.

This clonotype was seen a few times. The rearrangement links TRBV12-3 or TRBV12-4 to TRBJ2-1; D unclear. The CDR3 has 11 amino acids. V was clipped by 2 bases and J by 8 bases, with 4 bases between them. The CDR3 nucleotides are TGTGCCAGCAGTTTATCGGATGAGCAGTTCTTC. Translation gives CASSLSDEQFF.

This clonotype was counted between two and nine times. The chain has TRBV7-3 and TRBJ2-2, with TRBD2 matching 13 bases. The CDR3 extends over 16 amino acids. V trimming: 5 bases; J trimming: 6 bases; junction bases outside the gene matches: 6. Germline V gives CDR1 SGHTA, CDR2 FQGTGA. The CDR3 is CASSTGLAGASGELFF. As DNA, the CDR3 is TGTGCCAGCAGCACCGGACTAGCGGGAGCGTCCGGGGAGCTGTTTTTT.

The chain couples TRBV12-3 or TRBV12-4 to TRBJ2-7; D uncertain. The CDR3 totals 11 residues. Trimming cost V 6 bases and J 3 bases, with 6 bases left between them. In nucleotides, the CDR3 is TGTGCCAGCAGGCGGAACTACGAGCAGTACTTC. Translation gives CASRRNYEQYF.

The CDR3 reads CASREGVKKLTYTDTQYF. CDR3 DNA: TGTGCCAGCAGGGAGGGTGTTAAGAAGTTGACATACACAGATACGCAGTATTTT. The chain joins TRBV12-3 or TRBV12-4 to TRBJ2-3; D is perhaps TRBD2 (6 bases). Trimming took off 6 bases at V and 2 bases at J, with 24 bases between the two ends. The CDR3 is 18 residues long.

V usage is TRBV3-1 and J usage is TRBJ1-1; 10 bases agree with TRBD1. The CDR3 is made up of 15 amino acids. The V gene end was trimmed by 1 base and the J gene end by 7 bases; junction bases not matched to a gene: 6. The germline CDR1 and CDR2 sequences are LGHDT and YNNKEL (reference sequence). CDR3 amino acids: CASSQGTGGLNEAFF. DNA for the CDR3: TGTGCCAGCAGCCAAGGGACAGGGGGTTTGAATGAAGCTTTCTTT.

CDR3 coding DNA: TGTGCCAGCAGTCCCTCATCGTCCCGGGAGCAGTTCTTC. Protein sequence: CASSPSSSREQFF. The V and J genes are TRBV12-3 or TRBV12-4 and TRBJ2-1; no reliable D call. The CDR3 sequence is 13 residues long. The V end was cut by 5 bases, the J end by 10 bases, with 15 bases between.

This chain joins TRBV7-9 and TRBJ1-1, with D maybe TRBD1 (5 bases). The CDR3 length is 15 residues. Germline-derived CDR1 and CDR2 are SEHNR and FQNEAQ (reference sequence). V was cut by 7 bases and J by 1 base, with 16 bases left in between. For the CDR3, the DNA is TGTGCCAGCACCCTAACCGGGGGTTGGAACACTGAAGCTTTCTTT. The encoded protein is CASTLTGGWNTEAFF.

This clonotype came up once. The V gene is TRBV7-9, the J gene TRBJ2-7; 7 bases are shared with TRBD2. The germline V gene has CDR1 SEHNR and CDR2 FQNEAQ (reference sequence). The CDR3 runs to 17 residues. Losses at the gene ends were 5 bases for V and 2 bases for J; bases not matched to a gene: 15. CDR3: CASSNLRASRGTYEQYF. The CDR3 region has the DNA TGTGCCAGCAGCAACCTGCGCGCCTCGCGGGGGACCTACGAGCAGTACTTC.

V gene TRBV7-9 combines with J gene TRBJ2-1, with D perhaps TRBD1 (6 bases). The length of the CDR3 is 15 residues. Trimming shortened V by 3 bases and J by 7 bases, and 16 bases separated the two germline ends. Germline V gene lookup returns CDR1 SEHNR and CDR2 FQNEAQ (reference sequence). The CDR3 region has the DNA TGTGCCAGCAGCTTTCAGGGGAATAGGGGAAATGAGCAGTTCTTC. Amino acids: CASSFQGNRGNEQFF.

The rearrangement joins TRBV7-2 to TRBJ2-5; 8 bases match TRBD2. Trimming removed 3 bases from V and 5 bases from J; junction bases left unmatched: 11. The germline gives CDR1 SGHTA, CDR2 FQGNSA. The CDR3 spans 16 residues. The CDR3 sequence is CASSLAGTSVKETQYF. In DNA form, the CDR3 reads TGTGCCAGCAGCTTGGCTGGGACTAGTGTCAAGGAGACCCAGTACTTC.

In this sample, this clonotype turned up many times. The chain combines TRBV7-2 with TRBJ2-2, with a tentative D call TRBD2 (6 bases). V lost 7 bases to trimming and J lost 1 base, with 16 bases between them. This CDR3 spans 16 amino acids. Germline V gene lookup returns CDR1 SGHTA and CDR2 FQGNSA. The CDR3 here is CASTPGDSLNTGELFF. The CDR3 bases are TGTGCCAGCACTCCGGGGGACTCACTGAACACCGGGGAGCTGTTTTTT.

As regards this clonotype: A junction boundary mismatches the germline segment, possibly from a read error. The CDR3 is CASSRMSSYDQYF. The CDR3 nucleotides are TGTGCCAGCAGCCGGATGAGCTCCTACGATCAGTACTTC. The chain employs TRBV11-2 and TRBJ2-7; no firm D call. Germline assignment: CDR1 SGHAT and CDR2 FQNNGV. The CDR3 is 13 residues long.

The J gene is TRBJ2-6, the V gene TRBV24-1; a possible D gene is TRBD1 (6 bases). The CDR3 has 17 amino acids. The ends were cut back, 4 bases at V and 2 bases at J, with 14 bases in the middle. The germline CDR1 and CDR2 sequences are KGHDR and SFDVKD. In DNA form, the CDR3 reads TGTGCCACCAGTGACCCGGCTGCAGGGGCTGGGGCCAACGTCCTGACTTTC. Its translation: CATSDPAAGAGANVLTF.

The sample holds a few counts of this clonotype. CDR3 in DNA: TGCGCCAGCAGCCAAGGCGGGGAGCTGTTTTTT. This translates into CASSQGGELFF. The rearrangement joins TRBV4-1 to TRBJ2-2; D is unclear. The CDR3 consists of 11 residues. Germline lookup yields CDR1 MGHRA and CDR2 YSYEKL. With 1 base removed from V and 7 bases from J, the gap between germline ends came to 1 base.

In this sample, this clonotype turned up a few times. The chain recombines TRBV7-3 with TRBJ2-1, with TRBD2 identical over 10 bases. CDR1 is SGHTA and CDR2 is FQGTGA in the germline V gene. The junction had 5 bases not matched to a gene; V was cut back by 5 bases and J by 4 bases. This CDR3 has 15 amino acids. The CDR3 bases are TGTGCCAGCAGCCCAGGGACTAGCGCTTACAATGAGCAGTTCTTC. As protein: CASSPGTSAYNEQFF. The whole variable domain, filled in from reference TRBV7-3 and TRBJ2-1, reads GAGVSQTPSNKVTEKGKYVELRCDPISGHTALYWYRQSLGQGPEFLIYFQGTGAADDSGLPNDRFFAVRPEGSVSTLKIQRTERGDSAVYLCASSPGTSAYNEQFFGPGTRLTVL.

This clonotype showed up just a few times. The chain joins TRBV7-2 to TRBJ2-3; 7 positions match TRBD1. The CDR3 runs to 14 residues. CDR1 SGHTA and CDR2 FQGNSA come from the germline V gene. The J segment lost 4 bases and the V segment lost 5 bases, leaving 6 bases of the junction unmatched. This CDR3 reads CASSLTTGPDTQYF. CDR3 bases: TGTGCCAGCAGCCTAACGACAGGGCCAGATACGCAGTATTTT.

The chain carries TRBV19 and TRBJ2-2; weak D call: TRBD1 (6 bases). Germline-derived CDR1 and CDR2 are LNHDA and SQIVND (reference sequence). The CDR3 is made up of 16 amino acids. V shed 6 bases and J shed 2 bases, with 16 bases lying between them. This chain's CDR3 is CASRGEGEQNTGELFF. The CDR3 region has the DNA TGTGCCAGTAGAGGAGAGGGGGAGCAAAACACCGGGGAGCTGTTTTTT.

This clonotype occurred a few times. The chain uses TRBV12-3 or TRBV12-4 and TRBJ2-7; 10 bases are a match to TRBD2. The trim removed 5 bases at V and 2 bases at J, leaving 9 bases unmatched. The CDR3 extends over 16 amino acids. The CDR3 DNA reads TGTGCCAGCAGTGAGATAGGAGCGGGGGGGGCCTACGAGCAGTACTTC. Translating gives CASSEIGAGGAYEQYF.

On this clonotype: With a much larger clone just one base away, this may be a read error. The V call is TRBV20-1, the J call TRBJ2-3; TRBD2 might be the D (5 bases). The CDR3 sequence is 14 residues long. Trimming removed 1 base from V and 5 bases from J, with 13 bases in between. CDR1 is DFQATT, CDR2 SNEGSKA, per germline (reference sequence). CDR3: CSARARRRIDTQYF. CDR3 nucleotides: TGCAGTGCTAGAGCGAGGAGGCGGATAGATACGCAGTATTTT.

This clonotype was observed a few times. J is TRBJ2-1 and V is TRBV20-1; 8 nucleotides line up with TRBD2. Germline V CDR1 and CDR2: DFQATT, SNEGSKA (reference sequence). The junction had 12 bases not matched to a gene; V was cut back by 1 base and J by 7 bases. The CDR3 has 16 residues. CDR3 sequence reads: CSARGYFGREGNEQFF. The CDR3 DNA is TGCAGTGCTAGAGGGTACTTCGGGAGGGAAGGGAATGAGCAGTTCTTC.

The chain uses TRBV24-1 and TRBJ2-5, with D perhaps matching TRBD1 or TRBD2 (6 bases each). This CDR3 contains 15 residues. V gave up 2 bases and J gave up 5 bases, with 14 bases separating them. Germline V lookup: CDR1 KGHDR, CDR2 SFDVKD. The CDR3 protein is CATSDSGAMRETQYF. The CDR3 bases are TGTGCCACCAGTGATTCGGGGGCGATGAGGGAGACCCAGTACTTC.

This clonotype was counted between two and nine times. V gene TRBV4-3 combines with J gene TRBJ2-5; a weak D match, TRBD1 (6 bases). The CDR3 sequence is 15 residues long. The germline V and J ends were trimmed by 4 bases and 4 bases, with 16 bases remaining between them. Germline lookup yields CDR1 LGHNA and CDR2 YSLEER. Here the CDR3 DNA reads TGCGCCAGCAGCCGTTACAGGGAGCGGAGAGAGACCCAGTACTTC. Translated, it gives CASSRYRERRETQYF.

This clonotype was detected a few times. The V and J genes are TRBV11-3 and TRBJ2-5; D might be TRBD2 (5 bases). Germline assignment: CDR1 SGHNT and CDR2 YENEEA. The CDR3 length is 16 residues. The V end was cut by 0 bases, the J end by 5 bases, with 16 bases between. CDR3 protein: CASSLDRRAWEETQYF. The CDR3 nucleotides read TGTGCCAGCAGCTTAGATCGTAGGGCCTGGGAGGAGACCCAGTACTTC.